The entry that follows covers one TCR beta chain sequence. This sample stems from a study of control samples from healthy donors and cancer patients. The CDR3 contains 16 residues. The ends were cut back, 5 bases at V and 3 bases at J, with 18 bases in the middle. Germline-derived CDR1 and CDR2 are PRHDT and FYEKMQ (reference sequence). Here immunoSEQ multiplex PCR was the method, and the copy in TCRdb shows in-frame clones only, minus some. This sample has 150,000 to 180,000 clones, with about 93% found just once. The sequence came from a man aged 45 to 65 in good health. This chain links TRBV13 with TRBJ2-3; D perhaps matches TRBD2 (6 bases). Sequenced material: blood. CDR3: CASSPISGVGTDTQYF. The CDR3 DNA reads as TGTGCCAGCAGCCCCATCTCGGGAGTCGGAACAGATACGCAGTATTTT. The full variable domain, completed using reference TRBV13 and TRBJ2-3, is AAGVIQSPRHLIKEKRETATLKCYPIPRHDTVYWYQQGPGQDPQFLISFYEKMQSDKGSIPDRFSAQQFSDYHSELNMSSLELGDSALYFCASSPISGVGTDTQYFGPGTRLTVL.